The TCR beta chain under discussion was sequenced for a study of T cell repertoires in cytomegalovirus infection. Across the study: Evidence of both CMV infection and a matching HLA type came from public TCR beta signatures.

This CDR3 contains 14 residues. Germline CDR1 DFQATT, CDR2 SNEGSKA (reference sequence). V was cut by 3 bases and J by 1 base, with 12 bases left in between. TCRdb fed the reads into MiXCR, producing one record per CDR3 protein. This sample yields around 120,000 distinct CDR3 sequences, of which under 55% are seen a single time; about 76% belongs to the top ten. On this clonotype itself: What it binds is unknown.

The sample consisted of CD8+ T cells from cultured PBMCs, taken from culture after CMV antigen stimulation. The TCR originated in a human donor in good health (CMV status not recorded). Some clones in this sample may be carry-over from other donors' samples. The chain recombines TRBV20-1 with TRBJ1-1, with D possibly being TRBD1 (5 bases). The CDR3 nucleotides are TGCAGTGCTAGTTGGGGACGGTCGAACACTGAAGCTTTCTTT. It translates to CSASWGRSNTEAFF.